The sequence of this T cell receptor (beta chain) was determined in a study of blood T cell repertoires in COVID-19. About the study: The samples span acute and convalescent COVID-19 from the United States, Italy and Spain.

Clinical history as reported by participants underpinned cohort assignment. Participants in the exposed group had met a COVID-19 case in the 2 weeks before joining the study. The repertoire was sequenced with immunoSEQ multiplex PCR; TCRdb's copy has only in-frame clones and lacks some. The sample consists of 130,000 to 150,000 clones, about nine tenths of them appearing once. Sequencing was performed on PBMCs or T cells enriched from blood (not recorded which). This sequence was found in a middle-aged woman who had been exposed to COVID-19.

The CDR3 sequence: CSVEQGYSGNTIYF. The CDR3 DNA reads TGCAGCGTTGAGCAGGGGTACTCTGGAAACACCATATATTTT. The rearrangement links TRBV29-1 to TRBJ1-3, with D maybe TRBD1 (6 bases). From germline, CDR1 is SQVTM and CDR2 ANQGSEA. CDR3 length: 14 residues. V lost 3 bases to trimming and J lost 0 bases, with 9 bases between them.